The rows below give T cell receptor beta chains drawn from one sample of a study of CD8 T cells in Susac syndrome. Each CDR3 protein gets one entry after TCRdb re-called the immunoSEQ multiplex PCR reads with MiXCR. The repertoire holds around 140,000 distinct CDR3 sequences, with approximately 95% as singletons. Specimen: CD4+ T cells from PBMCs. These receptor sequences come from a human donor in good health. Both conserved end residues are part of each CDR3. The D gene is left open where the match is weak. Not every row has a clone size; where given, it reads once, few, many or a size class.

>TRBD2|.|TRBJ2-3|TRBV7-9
TGTGCCAGCAGCTTCCCGGGACTAGGTCACGCGCAGTATTTT
CASSFPGLGHAQYF
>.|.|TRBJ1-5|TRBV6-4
TGTGCCAGCAGTGAAGAGCCGGCACTCAATCAGCCCCAGCATTTT
CASSEEPALNQPQHF
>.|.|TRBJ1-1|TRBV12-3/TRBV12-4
TGTGCCACGCAGGGTACGTACACTGAAGCTTTCTTT
CATQGTYTEAFF
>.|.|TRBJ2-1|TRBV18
TGTGCCAGCTCACCACAGGGGAATGAGCAGTTCTTC
CASSPQGNEQFF
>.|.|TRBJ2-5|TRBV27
TGTGCCAGCAGTTTATTGGGCGGGGCTCACCAAGAGACCCAGTACTTC
CASSLLGGAHQETQYF
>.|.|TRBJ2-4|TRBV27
TGTGCCAGCAGTCCTATTCACGGTTCCGTTATAGCCAAAAACATTCAGTACTTC
CASSPIHGSVIAKNIQYF
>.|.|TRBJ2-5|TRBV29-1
TGCAGCCTTCAGAGGGGAGAGACCCAGTACTTC
CSLQRGETQYF
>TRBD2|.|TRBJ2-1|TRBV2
TGTGCCAGCAGGGTACTAGCGGCCCGGAACTACAATGAGCAGTTCTTC
CASRVLAARNYNEQFF
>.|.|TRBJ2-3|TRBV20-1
TGCAGTGCTAGCGGGCAATTCACAGATACGCAGTATTTT
CSASGQFTDTQYF
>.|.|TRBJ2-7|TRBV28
TGTGCCAGCAGTCCCGGAGAGAGGTCCTACGAGCAGTACTTC
CASSPGERSYEQYF
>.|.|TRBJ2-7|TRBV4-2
TGTGCCAGCAGCCTCCAAGGCCGGGGCGACTACGAGCAGTACTTC
CASSLQGRGDYEQYF
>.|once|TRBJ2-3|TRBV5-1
TGCGCCAGCAGTAGTGCCTTCGGGTCAGGCACAGATACGCAGTATTTT
CASSSAFGSGTDTQYF
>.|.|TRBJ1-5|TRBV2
TGTGCCAGCAGTGAAAACAGGCCTTCGGGGCAGCCCCAGCATTTT
CASSENRPSGQPQHF
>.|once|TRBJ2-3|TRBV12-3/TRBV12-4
TGTGCCAGCAGTCGCCCAAGGGGCACAGATACGCAGTATTTT
CASSRPRGTDTQYF
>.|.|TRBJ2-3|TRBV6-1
TGTGCCAGCAGCACAGGGATAGATACGCAGTATTTT
CASSTGIDTQYF
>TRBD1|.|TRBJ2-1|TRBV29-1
TGCAGCGTTTTGACAGGGGTCAACTCCTACAATGAGCAGTTCTTC
CSVLTGVNSYNEQFF
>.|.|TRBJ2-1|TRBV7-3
TGTGCCAGCAGGAGCGGCGACAATGAGCAGTTCTTC
CASRSGDNEQFF
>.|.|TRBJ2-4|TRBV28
TGTGCCAGCGGGAGTTGGGGGACCATTCAGTACTTC
CASGSWGTIQYF
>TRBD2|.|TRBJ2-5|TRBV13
TGTGCCAGCAGCCGACTAGCGGGATGGGACCAAGAGACCCAGTACTTC
CASSRLAGWDQETQYF
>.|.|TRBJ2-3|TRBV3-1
TGTGCCAGCAGCCTGATGAGGGCCACAGATACGCAGTATTTT
CASSLMRATDTQYF
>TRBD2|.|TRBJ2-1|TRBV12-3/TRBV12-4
TGTGCCAGCAGTCATACTAGCGAGTCCTACAATGAGCAGTTCTTC
CASSHTSESYNEQFF
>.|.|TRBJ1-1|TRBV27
TGTGCCAGCAGTTTACCGGGGGGCGTGACTGAAGCTTTCTTT
CASSLPGGVTEAFF
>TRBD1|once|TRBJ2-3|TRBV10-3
TGTGCCATCGGCCCAGGGGGCATCGATACGCAGTATTTT
CAIGPGGIDTQYF
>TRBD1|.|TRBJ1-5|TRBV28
TGTGCCAGCAGGCGCGCCGGGACAGAGAATCAGCCCCAGCATTTT
CASRRAGTENQPQHF
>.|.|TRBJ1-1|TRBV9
TGTGCCAGCACTCGGGACTTTGACACTGAAGCTTTCTTT
CASTRDFDTEAFF
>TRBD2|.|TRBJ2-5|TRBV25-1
TGTGCCAGCAGTGTTGTGGGAGGGCGAGAGACCCAGTACTTC
CASSVVGGRETQYF
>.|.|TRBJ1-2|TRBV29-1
TGCAGCGTTGTGCAGGGACCTAACTATGGCTACACCTTC
CSVVQGPNYGYTF
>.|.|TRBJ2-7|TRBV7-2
TGTGCCAGCAGCTTCGGGACTTATACCTACGAGCAGTACTTC
CASSFGTYTYEQYF
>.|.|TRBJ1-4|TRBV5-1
TGCGCCAGCAGCTTCGGGTCAACTAATGAAAAACTGTTTTTT
CASSFGSTNEKLFF
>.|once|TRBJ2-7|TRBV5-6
TGTGCCAGCAGCTTGGCCGGGGAGGGGGGCTACGAGCAGTACTTC
CASSLAGEGGYEQYF
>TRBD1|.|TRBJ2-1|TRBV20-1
TGCAGTGCTAGAGAGGACAGGGGAAGGGGGCAGTTCTTC
CSAREDRGRGQFF
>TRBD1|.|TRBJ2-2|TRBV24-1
TGTGCCACCAGTGATTTGCATGGACAGGGGTCCGGGGAGCTGTTTTTT
CATSDLHGQGSGELFF
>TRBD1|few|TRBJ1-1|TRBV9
TGTGCCAGCAGCGCTGGGACAGCTATGAACACTGAAGCTTTCTTT
CASSAGTAMNTEAFF
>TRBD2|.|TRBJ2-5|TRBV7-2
TGTGCCAGCAGCTTAGTCCCCGACACCCTAGCGGGAGGCCGAGAGACCCAGTACTTC
CASSLVPDTLAGGRETQYF
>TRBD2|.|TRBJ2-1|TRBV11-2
TGTGCCAGCAGCTTATTATCGGCTAGCGGGAATGATGAGCAGTTCTTC
CASSLLSASGNDEQFF
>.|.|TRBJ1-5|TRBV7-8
TGTGCCAGCAGCTTAGGGGCGGTTGGGGTGATCAATCAGCCCCAGCATTTT
CASSLGAVGVINQPQHF
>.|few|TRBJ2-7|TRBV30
TGTGCCTGGAAAGGTGCCGAGCAGTACTTC
CAWKGAEQYF
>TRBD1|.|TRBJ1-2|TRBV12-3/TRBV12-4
TGTGCCAGCAGAAATCAGGGGGCTGGCTATGGCTACACCTTC
CASRNQGAGYGYTF
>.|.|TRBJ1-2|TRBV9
TGTGCCAGCAGCGTAGAGCGGGCGGAAGCTAACTATGGCTACACCTTC
CASSVERAEANYGYTF
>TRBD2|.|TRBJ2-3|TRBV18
TGTGCCAGCTCACCAATGACTAGCGGGAGCACAGATACGCAGTATTTT
CASSPMTSGSTDTQYF
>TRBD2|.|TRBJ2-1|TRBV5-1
TGCGCCAGCAGCATTATGACTAGCGGGAGCCAGTTCTTC
CASSIMTSGSQFF
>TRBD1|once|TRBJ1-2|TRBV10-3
TGTGCCATCAGTACAGGGGCCAACTATGGCTACACCTTC
CAISTGANYGYTF
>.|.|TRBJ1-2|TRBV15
TGTGCCACCAGCATTACCCCGCCAGGGTTCTATGGCTACACCTTC
CATSITPPGFYGYTF
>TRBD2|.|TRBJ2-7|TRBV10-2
TGCGCCAGCACGAGAGCGGGAGCGTCCTACGAGCAGTACTTC
CASTRAGASYEQYF
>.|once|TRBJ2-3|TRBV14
TGTGCCAGCAGCCGCTATAACCCCACAGATACGCAGTATTTT
CASSRYNPTDTQYF
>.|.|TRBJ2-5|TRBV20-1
TGCAGTGCTAGAAAGGGGGCGGGAGAAGAGACCCAGTACTTC
CSARKGAGEETQYF
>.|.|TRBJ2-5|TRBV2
TGTGCCACCTCACTGGAGACCCAGTACTTC
CATSLETQYF
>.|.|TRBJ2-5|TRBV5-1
TGCGCCAGCCGGGCCCAACTACTAGCCCAAGAGACCCAGTACTTC
CASRAQLLAQETQYF
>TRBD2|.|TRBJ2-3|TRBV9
TGTGCCAGCAGCGCCGGGGGGGGCGCCCGAGGAGATACGCAGTATTTT
CASSAGGGARGDTQYF
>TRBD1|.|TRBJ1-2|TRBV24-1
TGTGCCACCAGTGATTCCACAGGGGGAGAGGACTATGGCTACACCTTC
CATSDSTGGEDYGYTF
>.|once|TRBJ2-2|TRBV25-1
TGTGCCAGCAGGCCCTACTCGAACACCGGGGAGCTGTTTTTT
CASRPYSNTGELFF
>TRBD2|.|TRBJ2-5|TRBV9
TGTGCCAGCAGCGTAGGCGGGAGGGCCTTTGAGACCCAGTACTTC
CASSVGGRAFETQYF
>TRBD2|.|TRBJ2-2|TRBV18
TGTGCCAGCTCATCCGGACTAGCGGGAGGGGAGCTGTTTTTT
CASSSGLAGGELFF
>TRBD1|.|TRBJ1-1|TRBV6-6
TGTGCCAGCAGTTACAGAGGGACAGGTGGCGTCACTGAAGCTTTCTTT
CASSYRGTGGVTEAFF